This TCR beta chain was sequenced for a study of cytomegalovirus exposure and HLA in healthy donors. Study-level information: Around 180 million T cells yielded fewer than 120 million unique TCR beta sequences in earlier analysis.

Germline CDR1 SGHTA, CDR2 FQGNSA. The CDR3 has 15 residues. Trimming removed 1 base from V and 3 bases from J, with 9 bases in between. Use of 60 Vbeta and 13 Jbeta primers characterized the PCR. The repertoire was sequenced with immunoSEQ multiplex PCR; TCRdb's copy has only in-frame clones and lacks some. The top ten hold 2.6% of the sample, which has around 200,000 clones, around 70% seen once. The sequenced sample consisted of PBMCs. V gene TRBV7-2 combines with J gene TRBJ1-4, with a tentative D call TRBD1 (5 bases). This clonotype was sampled from a man aged 40-49 years in good health and CMV-seropositive. This chain's CDR3 is CASSLEGVSNEKLFF. The CDR3 nucleotides read TGTGCCAGCAGCTTAGAAGGGGTCTCTAATGAAAAACTGTTTTTT.